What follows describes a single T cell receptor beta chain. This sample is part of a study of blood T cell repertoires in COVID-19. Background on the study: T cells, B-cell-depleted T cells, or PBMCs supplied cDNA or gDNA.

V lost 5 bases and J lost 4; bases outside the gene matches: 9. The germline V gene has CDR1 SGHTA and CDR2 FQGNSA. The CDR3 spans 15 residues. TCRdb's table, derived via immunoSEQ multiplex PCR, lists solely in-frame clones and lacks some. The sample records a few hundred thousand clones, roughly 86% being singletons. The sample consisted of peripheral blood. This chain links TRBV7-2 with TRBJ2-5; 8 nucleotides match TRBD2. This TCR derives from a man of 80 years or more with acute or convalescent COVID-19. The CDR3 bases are TGTGCCAGCAGCGTACGTCCGGGGGGGCGAGAGACCCAGTACTTC. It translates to CASSVRPGGRETQYF.